The present T cell receptor (beta chain) was sequenced within a study of cytomegalovirus exposure and HLA in healthy donors. Method: immunoSEQ multiplex PCR; TCRdb's copy keeps in-frame clones and lacks some. Here the sample spans about 170,000 clones, just under 90% being singletons. Study-level points and caveats: Rarity marked most TCR sequences, yet some public TCRs occurred in many donors.

On this clone itself: The antigen is unknown.

Trimming removed 8 bases from V and 5 bases from J; junction bases left unmatched: 9. This CDR3 contains 14 residues. CDR1 and CDR2 from the germline V gene are MNHNS and SASEGT. Sample: PBMCs. J is TRBJ2-1 and V is TRBV6-1, with 7 positions matching TRBD1. This sequence originates from a man aged 18 to 35 in good health and CMV-seropositive. Written as DNA, the CDR3 is TGTGCCAGCGGCCGGGACAGACCTAACAATGAGCAGTTCTTC. Translated, it gives CASGRDRPNNEQFF.